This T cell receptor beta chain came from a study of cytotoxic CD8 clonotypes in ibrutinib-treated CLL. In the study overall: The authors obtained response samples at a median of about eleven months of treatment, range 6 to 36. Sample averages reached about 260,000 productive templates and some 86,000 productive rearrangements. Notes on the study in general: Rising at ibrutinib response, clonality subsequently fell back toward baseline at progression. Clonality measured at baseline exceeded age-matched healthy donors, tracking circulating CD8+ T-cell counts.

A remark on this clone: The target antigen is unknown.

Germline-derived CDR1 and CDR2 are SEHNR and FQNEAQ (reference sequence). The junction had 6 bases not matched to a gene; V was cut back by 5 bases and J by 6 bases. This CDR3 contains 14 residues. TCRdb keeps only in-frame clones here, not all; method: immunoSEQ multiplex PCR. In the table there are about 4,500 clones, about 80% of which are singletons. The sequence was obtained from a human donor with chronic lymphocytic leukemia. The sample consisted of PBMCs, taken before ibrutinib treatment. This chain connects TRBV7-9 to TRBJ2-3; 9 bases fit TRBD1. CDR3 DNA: TGTGCCAGCAGCACGGGACAGGGCTTCGATACGCAGTATTTT. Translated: CASSTGQGFDTQYF.